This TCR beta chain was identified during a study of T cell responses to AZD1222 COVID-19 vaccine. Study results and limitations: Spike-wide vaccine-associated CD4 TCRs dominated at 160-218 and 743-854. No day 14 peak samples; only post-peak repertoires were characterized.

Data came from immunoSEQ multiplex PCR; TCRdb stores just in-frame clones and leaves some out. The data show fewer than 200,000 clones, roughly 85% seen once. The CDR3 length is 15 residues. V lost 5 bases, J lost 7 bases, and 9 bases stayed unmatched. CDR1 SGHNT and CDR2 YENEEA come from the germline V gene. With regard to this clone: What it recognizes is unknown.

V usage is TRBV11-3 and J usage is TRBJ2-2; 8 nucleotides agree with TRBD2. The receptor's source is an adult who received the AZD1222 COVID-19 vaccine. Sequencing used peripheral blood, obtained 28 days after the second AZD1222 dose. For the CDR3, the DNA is TGTGCCAGCAGCCCCTCGGGGGGGGCTTTCGGGGAGCTGTTTTTT. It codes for CASSPSGGAFGELFF.